These T cell receptor beta chains were read from a single sample in a study of T-cell memory formation after mild COVID-19. TCRdb analysed the 5' RACE reads with MiXCR anew, one entry per CDR3 protein. Seen here are about 260,000 distinct CDR3 sequences, 15% to 20% observed once, and the top ten hold roughly 23%. Sequenced sample: PBMCs or a T cell subset sorted from them (not recorded which). These receptors were collected from a man aged 18 to 30 who had mild COVID-19 (a few samples of this study predate the infection). Cell type and time point are not known. CDR3s include the opening cysteine and the closing phenylalanine or tryptophan. A D gene is named only where the DNA matches it firmly. Not every row has a clone size; where given, it reads once, few, many or a size class.

>many|-|TRBV7-6|TRBJ2-3
TGTGCCAGCAGCTTAGGTCTGGGGGTGGCAGATACGCAGTATTTT
CASSLGLGVADTQYF
>-|TRBD2|TRBV7-9|TRBJ2-5
TGTGCCAGCAGCCTGATTAGCGGGGTTCGGGAGACCCAGTACTTC
CASSLISGVRETQYF
>many|-|TRBV9|TRBJ1-1
TGTGCCAGCAGCGCACAGGGGAACACTGAAGCTTTCTTT
CASSAQGNTEAFF
>many|TRBD1|TRBV5-1|TRBJ1-1
TGCGCCAGCAGCTTGGGGGCACAGGGGGCAGGTACTGAAGCTTTCTTT
CASSLGAQGAGTEAFF
>few|TRBD1|TRBV7-8|TRBJ2-2
TGTGCCAGCAGCTTAGTAACAGGGGGCACCGGGGAGCTGTTTTTT
CASSLVTGGTGELFF
>few|TRBD1|TRBV18|TRBJ1-6
TGTGCCAGCTCGCTGGACAGGGATTCACCCCTCCACTTT
CASSLDRDSPLHF
>few|TRBD1|TRBV11-2|TRBJ2-2
TGTGCCAGCAGGGGTTTCCGGGACAGGGGAAGGTCCGGGGAGCTGTTTTTT
CASRGFRDRGRSGELFF
>few|TRBD2|TRBV7-2|TRBJ2-2
TGTGCCAGCACCCCCCCTGGCGGGGGGATCGCCGGGGAGCTGTTTTTT
CASTPPGGGIAGELFF
>-|TRBD1|TRBV5-1|TRBJ2-1
TGCGCCAGCAGCTCCCAGGGGGCTGAGCAGTTCTTC
CASSSQGAEQFF
>-|-|TRBV9|TRBJ1-2
TGTGCCAGCAGCGAGACACAGAACTATGGCTACACCTTC
CASSETQNYGYTF
>once|-|TRBV11-2|TRBJ1-4
TGTGCCAGCAGCAATCGTCCAAGTTTCAATGAAAAACTGTTTTTT
CASSNRPSFNEKLFF
>few|TRBD1|TRBV12-3/TRBV12-4|TRBJ2-1
TGTGCCAGCAGCACCGGGACAGGGTACAATGAGCAGTTCTTC
CASSTGTGYNEQFF
>few|TRBD1|TRBV4-1|TRBJ1-6
TGCGCCAGCAGCCCAGCCCCGGGACAGGGGTATCCGTCACCCCTCCACTTT
CASSPAPGQGYPSPLHF
>few|-|TRBV29-1|TRBJ2-5
TGCAGCGCTCCCTGGGGTGGCCAAGAGACCCAGTACTTC
CSAPWGGQETQYF
>-|-|TRBV20-1|TRBJ2-5
TGCAGTGCTAGAGGGGCCCCCCAAGAGACCCAGTACTTC
CSARGAPQETQYF
>few|-|TRBV28|TRBJ2-7
TGTGCCAGCAGTTCTAGACAGGACCCCGCCTACGAGCAGTACTTC
CASSSRQDPAYEQYF
>few|-|TRBV4-3|TRBJ2-3
TGCGCCAGCAGCCAGAACAGGGAAGGAGATACGCAGTATTTT
CASSQNREGDTQYF
>few|TRBD1|TRBV4-3|TRBJ1-6
TGCGCCAGCAGCACAGGGGGCCGTAGCAATAATTCACCCCTCCACTTT
CASSTGGRSNNSPLHF
>many|TRBD1|TRBV5-1|TRBJ1-1
TGCGCCAGCAGCCTGGGGGACAGGAGGAACACTGAAGCTTTCTTT
CASSLGDRRNTEAFF
>few|TRBD1|TRBV29-1|TRBJ2-3
TGCAGCGTTGAAGAAGGCAGGGGGCGCCCAGATACGCAGTATTTT
CSVEEGRGRPDTQYF
>once|TRBD2|TRBV9|TRBJ2-5
TGTGCCAGCAGCGCCCCTAGGGGGACTAGCGTTGGAGAGACCCAGTACTTC
CASSAPRGTSVGETQYF
>-|-|TRBV19|TRBJ2-2
TGTGCCAGTAGCCATCAGGGAACCGGGGAGCTGTTTTTT
CASSHQGTGELFF
>few|-|TRBV6-5|TRBJ2-1
TGTGCCAGCAGTTACATAGCGAGGGGGAATGAGCAGTTCTTC
CASSYIARGNEQFF
>few|-|TRBV4-1|TRBJ2-1
TGCGCCAGCAGCACGCGGGGTAAGCAGTTCTTC
CASSTRGKQFF
>few|-|TRBV7-6|TRBJ2-5
TGTGCCAGCAGCCCCGGACAGAACCAAGAGACCCAGTACTTC
CASSPGQNQETQYF
>-|TRBD1|TRBV9|TRBJ2-5
TGTGCCAGCAGCGCACCGGTCGGGACAGAGCTTATCCAAGAGACCCAGTACTTC
CASSAPVGTELIQETQYF
>-|-|TRBV5-1|TRBJ1-1
TGCGCCAGCAGCTTGGATCCGACAGCTGAAGCTTTCTTT
CASSLDPTAEAFF
>many|TRBD1|TRBV5-1|TRBJ2-3
TGCGCCAGCAGCCTGGGACAGCCGGGAGATACGCAGTATTTT
CASSLGQPGDTQYF
>few|TRBD1|TRBV20-1|TRBJ2-7
TGCAGTGCCCCCGGCCACAGGGGCTACGAGCAGTACTTC
CSAPGHRGYEQYF
>-|-|TRBV6-2/TRBV6-3|TRBJ2-1
TGTGCCAGCAGTTCCGCGAACAGGTATAATGAGCAGTTCTTC
CASSSANRYNEQFF
>-|-|TRBV12-3/TRBV12-4|TRBJ2-2
TGTGCCAGCAGCATCCGGACAGCCACCGGGGAGCTGTTTTTT
CASSIRTATGELFF
>few|TRBD2|TRBV20-1|TRBJ2-5
TGCAGTGCTCATCGTCCTAGCGGGGGACCTGATGCAGAGACCCAGTACTTC
CSAHRPSGGPDAETQYF
>many|-|TRBV4-3|TRBJ2-3
TGCGCCAGCAGCCCGCGAGTGACAGATACGCAGTATTTT
CASSPRVTDTQYF
>many|-|TRBV6-5|TRBJ2-1
TGTGCCAGCAGTTACTCGTTCGGCTCCGATGAGCAGTTCTTC
CASSYSFGSDEQFF
>few|-|TRBV6-2/TRBV6-3|TRBJ2-3
TGTGCCAGCAGCCGACAGCAACCTAGCACAGATACGCAGTATTTT
CASSRQQPSTDTQYF